Following are 15 T cell receptor beta chains from one sample sequenced in a study of beta chain features in type 1 diabetes. Broader study findings: Among all four CD4+ subsets, Type 1 diabetes patients had TCRB CDR3s that were moderately but significantly shorter.

What was sequenced were expressed TCRB transcripts, since all of the isolated RNA had been reverse transcribed. Profiled with immunoSEQ multiplex PCR; TCRdb holds only in-frame clones, not every one. The sample comprises around 150,000 clones, about 9% of which are singletons, and under 0.85% rests with the top ten. The antigens of these receptors remain unknown. The sample consisted of central memory CD4+ T cells from blood. All receptors come from a young woman with type 1 diabetes.

This clone was detected only a few times. The gene calls are TRBV5-6 and TRBJ2-1, with a possible D match to TRBD2 (5 bases). V was shortened by 4 bases and J by 2 bases, with 19 bases between the two germline ends. The germline gives CDR1 SGHDT, CDR2 YYEEEE. The CDR3 is 17 residues long. CDR3 in DNA: TGTGCCAGCAGCCCACCTCGGGCGCGGGCGACCTACAATGAGCAGTTCTTC. Its protein is CASSPPRARATYNEQFF.

This clone was counted a few times. The chain employs TRBV29-1 and TRBJ1-1; no reliable D call. The CDR3 loop spans 11 amino acids. CDR1 is SQVTM and CDR2 is ANQGSEA in the germline V gene. Trimming removed 4 bases from V and 4 bases from J, with 7 bases in between. The DNA for the CDR3 is TGCAGCGTTGGGACTTCCACTGAAGCTTTCTTT. Its translation is CSVGTSTEAFF.

The chain has TRBV7-2 and TRBJ1-5, with D tentatively TRBD1 (6 bases). V shed 2 bases and J shed 3 bases, with 11 bases lying between them. There are 15 residues in the CDR3. The germline CDR1 and CDR2 sequences are SGHTA and FQGNSA. The CDR3 sequence is CASSLSGAVNQPQHF. The CDR3 bases are TGTGCCAGCAGCTTATCAGGGGCGGTCAATCAGCCCCAGCATTTT.

This clone was found once. V gene TRBV5-4 combines with J gene TRBJ1-1; tentative D call: TRBD1 (6 bases). The germline gives CDR1 SGHNT, CDR2 YYREEE (reference sequence). The CDR3 sequence is 15 residues long. Trimming removed 0 bases from V and 4 bases from J, with 13 bases in between. The CDR3 region has the DNA TGTGCCAGCAGCTTGGTCCCAGGGGCGGGCACTGAAGCTTTCTTT. Its protein product is CASSLVPGAGTEAFF.

This clone was observed at least ten times. J is TRBJ2-3 and V is TRBV15; 10 nucleotides line up with TRBD1. The CDR3 is 18 amino acids. Per the germline V gene, CDR1 is LNHNV and CDR2 is YYDKDF (reference sequence). With 1 base clipped from V and 1 base from J, the junction kept 8 bases outside the gene matches. The CDR3 spells CATSRVGTGASGTDTQYF. The CDR3 nucleotides are TGTGCCACCAGCAGAGTGGGGACAGGGGCTAGTGGCACAGATACGCAGTATTTT. Combining the CDR3 with reference TRBV15 and TRBJ2-3 gives the whole variable domain DAMVIQNPRYQVTQFGKPVTLSCSQTLNHNVMYWYQQKSSQAPKLLFHYYDKDFNNEADTPDNFQSRRPNTSFCFLDIRSPGLGDTAMYLCATSRVGTGASGTDTQYFGPGTRLTVL.

This clone was seen a handful of times. V gene TRBV30 combines with J gene TRBJ2-4; possibly TRBD1 for D (6 bases). This CDR3 region has 13 residues. V shed 5 bases and J shed 3 bases, with 11 bases lying between them. Per the germline V gene, CDR1 is GTSNPN and CDR2 is SVGIG (reference sequence). The DNA of the CDR3 is TGTGCCTGGGAGGGGGTTGTCAAAAACATTCAGTACTTC. Translating it yields CAWEGVVKNIQYF.

This sequence joins TRBV7-9 and TRBJ2-5, with D possibly being TRBD1 (6 bases). Trimming took off 4 bases at V and 5 bases at J, with 11 bases between the two ends. The CDR3 is 13 residues long. The germline CDR1 and CDR2 sequences are SEHNR and FQNEAQ (reference sequence). The CDR3 DNA follows: TGTGCCAGCAGCTCATCAGGGGCTGAGACCCAGTACTTC. It yields the protein CASSSSGAETQYF.

This chain links TRBV4-2 with TRBJ2-4, with 10 bases matching TRBD2. Germline CDR1 is LGHNA and CDR2 is YNFKEQ. V trimming: 5 bases; J trimming: 1 base; junction bases outside the gene matches: 8. The CDR3 length is 17 residues. The CDR3 DNA reads as TGTGCCAGCAGCTCAGGAGCGGGAGGGATCGCCAAAAACATTCAGTACTTC. It codes for CASSSGAGGIAKNIQYF.

This sequence joins TRBV18 and TRBJ2-7, with D possibly being TRBD2 (5 bases). CDR1 and CDR2 from the germline V gene are KGHSH and LQKENI. Trimming left V 2 bases short and J 6 bases short, with 14 bases between. The length of the CDR3 is 14 residues. The CDR3 coding sequence is TGTGCCAGCTCACCAGGTGGGAGCTCAGGCGAGCAGTACTTC. Amino acids: CASSPGGSSGEQYF.

This clone has more than one count but fewer than ten. The V and J genes are TRBV28 and TRBJ2-3; D might be TRBD2 (5 bases). The germline CDR1 and CDR2 sequences are MDHEN and SYDVKM. CDR3 length: 15 amino acids. Trimming left V 7 bases short and J 5 bases short, with 19 bases between. CDR3 in amino acids: CASTPPGLPRDTQYF. The CDR3 region has the DNA TGTGCCAGCACCCCTCCCGGACTGCCGAGAGATACGCAGTATTTT.

The V and J genes are TRBV2 and TRBJ2-5; 10 nucleotides align to TRBD1. CDR1 is SNHLY and CDR2 is FYNNEI in the germline V gene. Trimming took 4 bases from V and 4 from J; bases not matched to a gene: 6. The CDR3 extends over 15 amino acids. DNA for the CDR3: TGTGCCAGCAGTGCGACAGGGGGCGCAGGAGAGACCCAGTACTTC. Translated: CASSATGGAGETQYF.

This clone was seen a few times. This chain connects TRBV7-9 to TRBJ2-5; 13 positions agree with TRBD2. The CDR3 is 16 amino acids. Looked up from germline, CDR1 is SEHNR and CDR2 is FQNEAQ (reference sequence). The ends lost 5 bases at V and 5 bases at J; junction bases unmatched: 8. The CDR3 spells CASSVWTSGSGETQYF. For the CDR3, the DNA is TGTGCCAGCAGCGTCTGGACTAGCGGGAGTGGGGAGACCCAGTACTTC.

The chain has TRBV5-1 and TRBJ1-1; TRBD1 aligns across 7 bases. V lost 4 bases and J lost 0; bases outside the gene matches: 6. Germline-derived CDR1 and CDR2 are SGHRS and YFSETQ. The CDR3 has 15 amino acids. The CDR3 protein is CASSGQTGLNTEAFF. The CDR3 bases are TGCGCCAGCAGCGGGCAGACAGGGTTGAACACTGAAGCTTTCTTT.

The chain is built from TRBV2 and TRBJ2-4, with 11 bases fitting TRBD2. CDR1 and CDR2 (germline): SNHLY, FYNNEI. V shed 6 bases, J shed 5 bases, and the junction held 6 bases outside the gene matches. The CDR3 has 15 residues. The CDR3 DNA sequence: TGTGCCAGCAGGCTTGGGACTAGCGGAGAAAACATTCAGTACTTC. This gives the protein CASRLGTSGENIQYF. Combining the CDR3 with reference TRBV2 and TRBJ2-4 gives the whole variable domain EPEVTQTPSHQVTQMGQEVILRCVPISNHLYFYWYRQILGQKVEFLVSFYNNEISEKSEIFDDQFSVERPDGSNFTLKIRSTKLEDSAMYFCASRLGTSGENIQYFGAGTRLSVL.

This clone appeared a few times. The gene calls are TRBV7-2 and TRBJ1-5; D not certain. This CDR3 is 13 amino acids long. V lost 5 bases to trimming and J lost 5 bases, with 10 bases between them. Germline V CDR1 and CDR2: SGHTA, FQGNSA. CDR3 in amino acids: CASSPEVYQPQHF. CDR3 nucleotides: TGTGCCAGCAGCCCGGAGGTCTATCAGCCCCAGCATTTT.